Below are 29 T cell receptor beta chains sequenced from a single sample in a study of CD8 T cells in ankylosing spondylitis (TCRdb year 2017). The library was prepared using 5' RACE. Sequencing took place on an Illumina HiSeq 2500. TCRdb reworked the public reads: Q25 trimming with fastp, MiXCR clone assembly, productive beta chains retained. Here each entry gathers all rows of one CDR3 protein and keeps the most common genes and DNA. Within this sample are about 170,000 distinct CDR3 sequences, with around 17% of them counted one time only. Approximately 7.8% of the sample is held by the ten biggest clonotypes. The specimen was blood, either unsorted or a sorted T cell fraction (not recorded which). These receptors originate from a male donor with ankylosing spondylitis or in good health (not recorded which).

A word on this clonotype: A much larger clone is a single base away; this may be a read error. J is TRBJ2-1 and V is TRBV11-2; no reliable D call. Germline-derived CDR1 and CDR2 are SGHAT and FQNNGV. The CDR3 has 14 residues. The chain's CDR3 is CASRNTRGYNDQFF. The CDR3 coding sequence is TGTGCCAGCAGAAACACCCGAGGTTACAATGACCAGTTCTTC.

This clonotype has at least ten counts. The J gene is TRBJ2-1, the V gene TRBV19; D is perhaps TRBD2 (5 bases). V lost 7 bases, J lost 6 bases, and 16 bases lay in between. The CDR3 is 14 amino acids. CDR1 LNHDA and CDR2 SQIVND come from the germline V gene (reference sequence). Here the CDR3 DNA reads TGTGCCAGTACTCCTACGGGATCGCGCAATGAGCAGTTCTTC. Its translation is CASTPTGSRNEQFF.

The chain couples TRBV6-1 to TRBJ1-1; 9 bases match TRBD1. V lost 2 bases, J lost 2 bases, and 3 bases stayed unmatched. CDR1 is MNHNS and CDR2 is SASEGT in the germline V gene. The CDR3 sequence is 15 residues long. The CDR3 loop is CASSEPGQGNTEAFF. DNA of the CDR3: TGTGCCAGCAGTGAACCGGGACAGGGTAACACTGAAGCTTTCTTT.

This clonotype was counted a few times. This chain uses TRBV6-5 with TRBJ1-5; no reliable D call. This CDR3 region has 19 residues. In germline, CDR1 is MNHEY, CDR2 SVGAGI. The V gene lost 0 bases and the J gene lost 2 bases, with 20 bases spanning the gap. As DNA, the CDR3 is TGTGCCAGCAGTTACTCGCCCCCCTTTGCGATGGGTGGCAATCAGCCCCAGCATTTT. It codes for CASSYSPPFAMGGNQPQHF.

Many counts were recorded for this clonotype. The gene calls are TRBV27 and TRBJ2-5; 7 bases are shared with TRBD2. Germline V gene lookup returns CDR1 MNHEY and CDR2 SMNVEV (reference sequence). Trimming removed 1 base from V and 4 bases from J; junction bases left unmatched: 3. This CDR3 has 14 amino acids. This CDR3 is CASSLLRTRETQYF. The CDR3 nucleotides are TGTGCCAGCAGTTTATTAAGGACTAGAGAGACCCAGTACTTC.

The chain has TRBV6-2 or TRBV6-3 and TRBJ2-6; 7 bases match TRBD2. The J segment lost 2 bases and the V segment lost 6 bases, leaving 4 bases of the junction unmatched. There are 15 residues in the CDR3. Germline V CDR1 and CDR2: MNHEY, SVGEGT. The DNA of the CDR3 is TGTGCCAGCAGAACCCGGGGGGCTGGGGCCAACGTCCTGACTTTC. Residues: CASRTRGAGANVLTF.

This clonotype was seen a handful of times. V gene TRBV25-1 combines with J gene TRBJ2-7, with D maybe TRBD2 (5 bases). CDR1 is MGHDK and CDR2 is SYGVNS in the germline V gene. V lost 1 base and J 5 bases, leaving 9 bases between the germline ends. This CDR3 has 13 amino acids. CDR3 residues: CASSEFMRDEQYF. In nucleotides, the CDR3 is TGTGCCAGCAGTGAATTCATGAGGGACGAGCAGTACTTC.

The V call is TRBV11-1, the J call TRBJ2-3; 8 bases align to TRBD2. Looked up from germline, CDR1 is SGHAT and CDR2 is FQDESV (reference sequence). CDR3 length: 20 amino acids. The V and J ends lost 0 bases and 3 bases, in that order; junction bases with no gene match: 17. CDR3 coding DNA: TGTGCCAGCAGCTTAGCGTCGTCGGGAGGGCCTTCGACCAGAACAGATACGCAGTATTTT. The encoded protein is CASSLASSGGPSTRTDTQYF.

In its sample, this clonotype was seen many times. This sequence joins TRBV20-1 and TRBJ2-3; 7 bases are a match to TRBD2. V lost 5 bases, J lost 2 bases, and 10 bases stayed unmatched. Germline values: CDR1 DFQATT, CDR2 SNEGSKA (reference sequence). This CDR3 has 15 amino acids. This CDR3 reads CSALPGGSNTDTQYF. CDR3 bases: TGCAGTGCTCTCCCGGGCGGGAGCAACACAGATACGCAGTATTTT.

In this sample, this clonotype turned up many times. The chain is built from TRBV5-1 and TRBJ1-1, with D possibly TRBD1 on 5 matching bases. The CDR3 consists of 11 residues. V lost 3 bases, J lost 8 bases, and 8 bases lay in between. Per the germline V gene, CDR1 is SGHRS and CDR2 is YFSETQ. Here the CDR3 reads CASSWDLEAFF. CDR3 nucleotide sequence: TGCGCCAGCAGCTGGGACCTAGAAGCTTTCTTT.

The V call is TRBV5-1, the J call TRBJ2-5, with D unclear. From germline, CDR1 is SGHRS and CDR2 YFSETQ. CDR3 size: 13 residues. The V end lost 1 base, the J end lost 4 bases, and 8 bases lay between the germline ends. CDR3 nucleotides: TGCGCCAGCAGCTTGTTTGCAGGAGAGACCCAGTACTTC. This encodes CASSLFAGETQYF.

There are a few counts of this clonotype. The CDR3: CATMGWQVNEQFF. The CDR3 DNA is TGTGCCACCATGGGGTGGCAGGTGAATGAGCAGTTCTTC. This chain links TRBV24-1 with TRBJ2-1; no definite D call. This CDR3 has 13 amino acids. V was pared by 8 bases and J by 7 bases, with 14 bases between. Germline V gene lookup returns CDR1 KGHDR and CDR2 SFDVKD.

This CDR3 reads CSARVDRGELFF. The CDR3 DNA is TGCAGTGCTAGAGTGGATCGCGGGGAGCTGTTTTTT. V and J are TRBV20-1 and TRBJ2-2; D is undetermined. The V and J ends lost 1 base and 7 bases respectively, with 7 bases between them. The germline CDR1 and CDR2 sequences are DFQATT and SNEGSKA (reference sequence). The CDR3 extends over 12 amino acids.

This clonotype has just one count. The chain's CDR3 is CSATSLRASGRNEQFF. Here the CDR3 DNA reads TGCAGTGCTACTAGCCTCCGGGCTAGCGGGAGGAATGAGCAGTTCTTC. The chain is built from TRBV20-1 and TRBJ2-1; TRBD2 aligns across 11 bases. Germline trimming cut 4 bases from V and 7 bases from J; bases unmatched to any gene: 12. The CDR3 consists of 16 residues. Looked up from germline, CDR1 is DFQATT and CDR2 is SNEGSKA (reference sequence).

This clonotype was picked up a small number of times. The rearrangement joins TRBV20-1 to TRBJ2-3, with a possible D match to TRBD2 (5 bases). CDR1 is DFQATT and CDR2 is SNEGSKA in the germline V gene (reference sequence). This CDR3 has 12 amino acids. With 0 bases removed from V and 9 bases from J, the gap between germline ends came to 10 bases. CDR3 DNA: TGCAGTGCTAGAGATCCCGGAGGCACGCAGTATTTT. As protein: CSARDPGGTQYF.

This chain uses TRBV28 with TRBJ2-3; 13 positions agree with TRBD2. With V trimmed by 5 bases and J by 5 bases, 19 bases remained unmatched. The CDR3 length is 20 residues. Germline V gene data show CDR1 as MDHEN and CDR2 as SYDVKM. The CDR3 sequence: CASSRPTSGRALTLLDTQYF. CDR3 sequence (DNA): TGTGCCAGCAGTCGCCCCACTAGCGGGAGGGCTCTCACACTTTTAGATACGCAGTATTTT. Full variable domain (outside the CDR3, taken from reference TRBV28 and TRBJ2-3): DVKVTQSSRYLVKRTGEKVFLECVQDMDHENMFWYRQDPGLGLRLIYFSYDVKMKEKGDIPEGYSVSREKKERFSLILESASTNQTSMYLCASSRPTSGRALTLLDTQYFGPGTRLTVL.

This clonotype showed up just once. The V gene is TRBV29-1, the J gene TRBJ2-5, with 7 bases identical to TRBD1. Losses at the gene ends were 5 bases for V and 5 bases for J; bases not matched to a gene: 5. Germline loops: CDR1 SQVTM, CDR2 ANQGSEA. This CDR3 comprises 12 residues. CDR3 amino acids: CSVPTGRETQYF. Here the CDR3 DNA reads TGCAGCGTTCCGACAGGGCGGGAGACCCAGTACTTC.

This clonotype was detected many times. This chain links TRBV12-3 or TRBV12-4 with TRBJ2-2; D is unclear. This CDR3 comprises 13 residues. Trimming took 6 bases from V and 7 from J, leaving 12 bases between them. This chain's CDR3 is CASRIYERGELFF. DNA for the CDR3: TGTGCCAGCAGGATCTATGAACGCGGGGAGCTGTTTTTT.

This clonotype was seen a handful of times. The chain recombines TRBV12-3 or TRBV12-4 with TRBJ2-7; TRBD2 matches at 8 bases. The length of the CDR3 is 16 residues. Losses at the gene ends were 3 bases for V and 4 bases for J; bases not matched to a gene: 11. The CDR3 region is CASSFPGLGGTYEQYF. For the CDR3, the DNA is TGTGCCAGCAGTTTTCCGGGACTAGGAGGGACTTACGAGCAGTACTTC.

In its sample, this clonotype was seen a few times. This sequence joins TRBV6-1 and TRBJ1-3; D possibly corresponds to TRBD1 (6 bases). Germline lookup yields CDR1 MNHNS and CDR2 SASEGT. The CDR3 is 17 residues long. Trimming took 2 bases from V and 0 from J, leaving 14 bases between them. In nucleotides, the CDR3 is TGTGCCAGCAGTGAACGGGGGGCAGAAAGCTCTGGAAACACCATATATTTT. Protein sequence: CASSERGAESSGNTIYF.

In this sample, this clonotype turned up many times. V gene TRBV7-3 combines with J gene TRBJ2-1; tentative D call: TRBD2 (5 bases). With 2 bases removed from V and 2 bases from J, the gap between germline ends came to 10 bases. The CDR3 spans 15 residues. The germline CDR1 and CDR2 sequences are SGHTA and FQGTGA. This CDR3 is CASSLLSGTYNEQFF. The DNA for the CDR3 is TGTGCCAGCAGCTTACTGAGCGGAACCTACAATGAGCAGTTCTTC.

This clonotype occurred many times. V and J are TRBV5-1 and TRBJ2-3; D gene uncertain. The V end was cut by 3 bases, the J end by 4 bases, with 9 bases between. The CDR3 loop spans 13 amino acids. Germline values: CDR1 SGHRS, CDR2 YFSETQ. CDR3 bases: TGCGCCAGCAGCTCGGGTGTGTCAGATACGCAGTATTTT. Protein product: CASSSGVSDTQYF.

This clonotype was seen a few times. The chain uses TRBV6-5 and TRBJ2-7, with 9 bases lining up with TRBD1. The CDR3 is 14 amino acids. Germline CDR1 MNHEY, CDR2 SVGAGI. J was trimmed by 5 bases and V by 3 bases; bases with no gene match: 5. The chain's CDR3 is CASSYRGQGNEQYF. CDR3 sequence (DNA): TGTGCCAGCAGTTATCGCGGACAGGGGAACGAGCAGTACTTC.

The chain links TRBV13 to TRBJ1-1; TRBD1 agrees at 8 bases. This CDR3 contains 12 residues. The germline CDR1 and CDR2 sequences are PRHDT and FYEKMQ (reference sequence). J gave up 7 bases and V 4 bases, and 2 bases lay outside the gene matches. The CDR3 nucleotides read TGTGCCAGCAGCTGGACAGGGTTTGAAGCTTTCTTT. Translated: CASSWTGFEAFF.

This clonotype was observed a handful of times. The chain has TRBV2 and TRBJ2-7; 9 bases are shared with TRBD1. CDR1 is SNHLY and CDR2 is FYNNEI in the germline V gene. With 3 bases clipped from V and 7 bases from J, the junction kept 4 bases outside the gene matches. The CDR3 length is 13 residues. The DNA of the CDR3 is TGTGCCAGCAGTGAGGACAGGGGTTTTGAGCAGTACTTC. Its protein product is CASSEDRGFEQYF.

The chain links TRBV12-3 or TRBV12-4 to TRBJ2-5; TRBD2 aligns across 9 bases. The CDR3 extends over 15 amino acids. The V and J ends lost 8 bases and 5 bases, in that order; junction bases with no gene match: 12. The CDR3 is CASGLSSGRVETQYF. The CDR3 DNA reads as TGTGCCAGCGGCTTGAGTAGCGGGAGAGTGGAGACCCAGTACTTC.

This clonotype has a count of ten or more. V usage is TRBV5-1 and J usage is TRBJ1-5; D remains unclear. Between the trimmed V and J ends, which lost 0 bases and 4 bases, there was a span of 8 bases. The V gene's germline CDR1 is SGHRS and CDR2 YFSETQ. CDR3 size: 14 residues. This chain's CDR3 is CASSLEGPNQPQHF. CDR3 in DNA: TGCGCCAGCAGCTTGGAAGGTCCAAATCAGCCCCAGCATTTT.

In its sample, this clonotype was seen many times. The rearrangement links TRBV20-1 to TRBJ2-1; 9 bases agree with TRBD2. The CDR3 has 15 residues. J gave up 7 bases and V 3 bases, and 10 bases lay outside the gene matches. Germline V CDR1 and CDR2: DFQATT, SNEGSKA (reference sequence). The CDR3 region is CSARLGSGRRNEQFF. CDR3 bases: TGCAGTGCTAGGCTCGGTAGCGGGAGAAGGAATGAGCAGTTCTTC.

The V and J genes are TRBV5-5 and TRBJ2-7; no definite D call. Germline CDR1 is SGHKS and CDR2 is YYEKEE (reference sequence). V was cut by 2 bases and J by 0 bases, with 12 bases left in between. CDR3 size: 15 residues. The CDR3 sequence is CASSFFPSSSYEQYF. The CDR3 DNA reads as TGTGCCAGCAGCTTTTTTCCCTCGAGCTCCTACGAGCAGTACTTC.